The rows below give T cell receptor beta chains drawn from one sample of a study of regulatory T cells in long-lasting Graves disease. TCRdb reanalysed the multiplex PCR reads using MiXCR and keeps one entry per CDR3 protein. The sample lists approximately 540,000 distinct CDR3 sequences, more than 10% seen once, with roughly 8.9% in the top ten. The data also belong to a second study, concerning T cells in Graves' hyperthyroidism and ophthalmopathy.

The specimen was peripheral blood mononuclear cells (PBMCs), collected at new diagnosis, from a patient treated with antithyroid drugs. The receptors stem from a woman in her 30s with Graves disease. Both conserved end residues are part of each CDR3. D genes are given only for firm matches. Clone size is stated in some rows and not others, as once, few, many or a class when expanded.

>-|TRBJ2-1|many|TRBV2
CASSVLRDHRSYNEQFF
TGTGCCAGCAGTGTCCTGCGAGACCATCGCTCCTACAATGAGCAGTTCTTC
>TRBD1|TRBJ1-1|many|TRBV12-3/TRBV12-4
CASSFYPDRKEAFF
TGTGCCAGCAGTTTCTACCCGGACAGGAAAGAAGCTTTCTTT
>TRBD2|TRBJ2-1|few|TRBV19
CASSTGTSTHEQFF
TGTGCCAGTAGTACCGGGACTAGCACACATGAGCAGTTCTTC
>-|TRBJ2-1|many|TRBV11-1
CASSLKGHNEQFF
TGTGCCAGCAGCTTAAAGGGCCACAATGAGCAGTTCTTC
>TRBD2|TRBJ2-3|many|TRBV9
CASSPRTSGGTDTQYF
TGTGCCAGCAGCCCACGGACTAGCGGGGGCACAGATACGCAGTATTTT
>-|TRBJ2-3|few|TRBV9
CASSVPKWAAGTDTQYF
TGTGCCAGCAGCGTCCCCAAGTGGGCGGCGGGCACAGATACGCAGTATTTT
>TRBD2|TRBJ2-1|many|TRBV30
CAWSAGTSGRSSYNEQFF
TGTGCCTGGAGCGCCGGGACTAGCGGGAGGAGCTCCTACAATGAGCAGTTCTTC
>-|TRBJ2-5|many|TRBV18
CASSQSRGDGETQYF
TGTGCCAGCTCACAATCGCGTGGGGATGGGGAGACCCAGTACTTC
>TRBD1|TRBJ1-5|few|TRBV19
CASSIGTGIQPQHF
TGTGCCAGTAGTATAGGGACAGGGATTCAGCCCCAGCATTTT
>TRBD2|TRBJ2-5|many|TRBV24-1
CATSEAGNQETQYF
TGTGCCACCAGTGAAGCGGGAAATCAAGAGACCCAGTACTTC
>-|TRBJ1-5|many|TRBV12-3/TRBV12-4
CASSRGHQPQHF
TGTGCCAGCAGTCGCGGGCATCAGCCCCAGCATTTT
>-|TRBJ2-1|many|TRBV5-4
CASSLGTGVAYNEQFF
TGTGCCAGCAGCTTGGGAACGGGAGTGGCATACAATGAGCAGTTCTTC
>-|TRBJ2-1|many|TRBV20-1
CSAQDYYNEQFF
TGCAGTGCCCAGGACTACTACAATGAGCAGTTCTTC
>-|TRBJ2-2|few|TRBV27
CASSRIRAAGELFF
TGTGCCAGCAGTCGCATCAGGGCCGCCGGGGAGCTGTTTTTT
>-|TRBJ1-6|-|TRBV7-2
CASSLRQTTHFSYNSPLHF
TGTGCCAGCAGCTTACGACAGACAACCCATTTCTCCTATAATTCACCCCTCCACTTT
>-|TRBJ2-3|-|TRBV27
CASSLVERGPEDTQYF
TGTGCCAGCAGTTTAGTTGAGAGAGGGCCGGAAGATACGCAGTATTTT
>TRBD1|TRBJ1-1|many|TRBV10-3
CATAGTENTEAFF
TGTGCCACCGCCGGGACAGAGAACACTGAAGCTTTCTTT
>-|TRBJ2-7|-|TRBV15
CATSRGRSLNYEQYF
TGTGCCACCAGCAGAGGTCGGAGTCTGAACTACGAGCAGTACTTC
>-|TRBJ1-1|few|TRBV6-1
CASSEPGHSGNTEAFF
TGTGCCAGCAGTGAACCGGGACATAGTGGGAACACTGAAGCTTTCTTT
>TRBD2|TRBJ2-5|once|TRBV2
CASSGGTSGSGAQYF
TGTGCCAGCAGTGGCGGGACTAGCGGGAGTGGGGCCCAGTACTTC
>-|TRBJ2-1|few|TRBV20-1
CSAGTGSYDEQFF
TGCAGTGCTGGGACTGGCTCCTACGATGAGCAGTTCTTC
>-|TRBJ2-3|many|TRBV28
CASSAVGGTDTQYF
TGTGCCAGCAGTGCGGTGGGAGGCACAGATACGCAGTATTTT
>-|TRBJ1-2|many|TRBV30
CAWSMPPFYGYTF
TGTGCCTGGAGTATGCCCCCCTTCTATGGCTACACCTTC
>TRBD1|TRBJ1-5|-|TRBV2
CASRTGWNQPQHF
TGTGCCAGCAGGACAGGGTGGAATCAGCCCCAGCATTTT